This TCR beta chain was identified in a study of CD8 T cells in ankylosing spondylitis (dated by TCRdb to 2016 to 2017). For the wider study: The study set out to find disease-linked TCR variants by profiling T cell receptor beta repertoires in ankylosing spondylitis patients and healthy donors. In total, the full study cohort was made up of roughly 100 healthy donors and approximately 24 ankylosing spondylitis patients. Peripheral blood was sampled, and synovial fluid was additionally collected from ankylosing spondylitis patients.

The listed sequencing device is Illumina HiSeq 2500. TCR beta libraries were prepared by quantitative 5'-RACE with molecular barcodes. Turning to the authors' computational methods: Disease-linked TCR variants were identified with a new computational method built on a probabilistic model of VDJ rearrangement. TCRdb redid the processing of the public reads, applying fastp at Q25 and MiXCR, and retained in-frame beta chains. Every entry covers one CDR3 protein and lists the most common genes and DNA from its rows. These V and J calls rely on TCRdb rather than the paper's analysis. The sample table lists some 250,000 distinct CDR3 sequences, about 24% of them with a count of one. The biggest ten clones account for less than 0.75% of the sample. This clonotype was recorded a few times. Its antigen remains unidentified. No much larger clonotype is one base removed from it; base qualities were not supplied.

What the study reported, not specific to this receptor: The disease-linked clones were reported as significantly enriched in matched synovial fluid samples from ankylosing spondylitis patients. The disease-linked clones had a CD8+ phenotype and were found at relatively low frequencies in peripheral blood. Some motif variants had previously been reported in the synovial fluid and blood of reactive arthritis patients, which suggests shared mechanisms of disease initiation. Blood from ankylosing spondylitis patients appeared to be characterized by a TCR beta motif made up of about 8 highly homologous amino acid variants.

Source material: blood, either unsorted or a sorted T cell fraction (not recorded which). This TCR derives from a male donor with ankylosing spondylitis or in good health (not recorded which).

The base sequence is TGTGCCAGCAGTTTCAGCGGCAAAAACATTCAGTACTTC. Its protein product is CASSFSGKNIQYF. The rearranged segments are TRBV12-3 or TRBV12-4 and TRBJ2-4, and perhaps TRBD2 as D gene, on 5 matching bases. The CDR3, from cysteine to phenylalanine, totals 13 residues. Only the CDR3 region is kept as DNA, spanning 39 bases read in frame from base 1. The trim is 3 bases for V and 3 bases for J, with a gap of 6 bases between the germline ends.